These T cell receptor beta chains were read from a single sample in a study of cytomegalovirus exposure and HLA in healthy donors. Repertoires were generated with immunoSEQ multiplex PCR, while TCRdb's copy carries only in-frame clones and drops some. The sample holds more than 90,000 clones, more than 75% seen once. Sequenced: PBMCs. The receptor source for this set is a human donor in good health. Both conserved end residues are part of each CDR3.

v_call	cdr3_length	cdr3_aa
TRBV12-2	15	CASRPPTGWTGELFF
TRBV7-2	14	CASSRDRVGYEQYF
TRBV5-1	14	CASSTGTVYNEQFF
TRBV5-1	16	CASSWRPGQSNSPLHF
TRBV4-2	14	CASSQVAGLETQYF
TRBV10-1	14	CASSKAAGPREQFF
TRBV6-5	15	CASSYSPVPGDTQYF
TRBV11-2	13	CASSLVRGGEQFF
TRBV19	13	CASGDTYQETQYF
TRBV12-5	14	CASGPQASGNTIYF
TRBV5-1	15	CASRITGISSYEQYF
TRBV19	17	CASSILFGGGNTGELFF
TRBV29-1	12	CSVEVRGRLYTF
TRBV7-2	18	CASSFHSRQGSSGNTIYF
TRBV7-9	17	CASSLPRQGVKFTEAFF
TRBV2	13	CASTGLENQPQHF
TRBV5-6	14	CASSSLDREYGYTF
TRBV18	15	CASSPMGGGAGEQYF
TRBV19	15	CASSAQQRENTEAFF
TRBV18	13	CASSPAENTEAFF
TRBV25-1	12	CASSQKGETAFF
TRBV7-2	15	CASSPRGLATDTQYF
TRBV5-1	16	CASSLVRASGIVEQFF
TRBV6-1	12	CASSEERGPQHF
TRBV4-1	14	CASSQGRITGELFF
TRBV9	15	CASSVDSRDSYGYTF
TRBV6-5	13	CASSSDRGETQYF
TRBV18	17	CASSPVGTDGRDYEQYF
TRBV7-9	13	CASSPGGNQPQHF
TRBV5-1	15	CASSLVAGGNTEAFF
TRBV19	13	CASSSDRTGELFF
TRBV18	14	CASSVGRPQETQYF
TRBV5-1	14	CASSSQQLNTEAFF
TRBV7-9	14	CASSFIGTNEKLFF
TRBV6-5	13	CASTWEGGTEAFF
TRBV7-9	17	CASSFLAGGNSYNEQFF
TRBV19	14	CASSIQGSSYEQYF
TRBV29-1	14	CSVVDYLNTDTQYF
TRBV28	12	CASRQGSSPLHF
TRBV27	14	CASSLQGARTEAFF
TRBV19	14	CASREGVSNQPQHF
TRBV25-1	12	CASSLGRGPLSF
TRBV2	17	CATTGQGVTSGANVLTF
TRBV4-2	18	CASSQERSVGLLDNEQFF
TRBV5-5	16	CASSPGLGAPSDTQYF
TRBV10-3	14	CAISEGRAADTQYF
TRBV19	16	CASSILRGAGEETQYF
TRBV4-1	16	CASSQAPTGLNREQYF
TRBV10-3	18	CAISEGLAGGFAKNIQYF
TRBV15	15	CATSRARTARDEQYF
TRBV18	12	CASSPDRGEQYF
TRBV6-6	15	CASRTGQGSHYEQYF
TRBV19	12	CASSIPTTEAFF
TRBV10-3	16	CAIRATDERVNNEQFF
TRBV7-8	11	CASSPDTEAFF